The next 24 T cell receptor beta chains were all read from a single sample in a study of T-cell memory formation after mild COVID-19. TCRdb re-called the 5' RACE reads through MiXCR, storing one row per CDR3 protein. This sample yields around 410,000 distinct CDR3 sequences, of which roughly a quarter are seen a single time; over 10% belongs to the top ten. Sequenced material: PBMCs or a T cell subset sorted from them (not recorded which). These receptors were taken from an adult woman who had mild COVID-19 (a few samples of this study predate the infection). Cell type and time point are not known.

The chain links TRBV24-1 to TRBJ2-1; 13 bases are shared with TRBD2. The CDR3 is made up of 16 amino acids. After removal of 4 bases from V and 9 bases from J, the junction contained 8 bases not matched to a gene. Looked up from germline, CDR1 is KGHDR and CDR2 is SFDVKD. The chain's CDR3 is CATSDRGLAGVGEQFF. CDR3 nucleotides: TGTGCCACCAGTGACCGTGGACTAGCGGGAGTCGGTGAGCAGTTCTTC.

V usage is TRBV4-2 and J usage is TRBJ1-2; D perhaps matches TRBD1 (6 bases). Deletions cut 3 bases from V and 0 bases from J, with 14 bases between. Germline V CDR1 and CDR2: LGHNA, YNFKEQ. The CDR3 contains 16 residues. The CDR3 is CASSHDWDTSNYGYTF. CDR3 nucleotides: TGTGCCAGCAGCCATGATTGGGACACCTCTAACTATGGCTACACCTTC.

There are a few counts of this clonotype. The rearrangement uses TRBV5-1 and TRBJ2-3; 13 nucleotides match TRBD2. This CDR3 is built from 15 residues. The junction had 4 bases not matched to a gene; V was cut back by 3 bases and J by 6 bases. The germline V gene encodes CDR1 SGHRS and CDR2 YFSETQ. The CDR3: CASSSGLAGVDTQYF. The DNA for the CDR3 is TGCGCCAGCAGCTCCGGACTAGCGGGGGTTGATACGCAGTATTTT.

The chain recombines TRBV12-3 or TRBV12-4 with TRBJ2-3; 9 bases are a match to TRBD2. The V and J ends lost 8 bases and 3 bases, in that order; junction bases with no gene match: 18. This CDR3 spans 18 amino acids. CDR3 protein: CASSSSGGREGPTDTQYF. DNA of the CDR3: TGTGCCAGCTCCTCCTCCGGTGGGCGGGAGGGCCCTACAGATACGCAGTATTTT.

V usage is TRBV6-6 and J usage is TRBJ2-7, with 7 bases identical to TRBD1. With V trimmed by 5 bases and J by 7 bases, 5 bases remained unmatched. CDR1 is MNHNY and CDR2 is SVGAGI in the germline V gene (reference sequence). This CDR3 is 12 amino acids long. The CDR3 reads CASSQQGWEQYF. CDR3 nucleotide sequence: TGTGCCAGCAGTCAACAGGGGTGGGAGCAGTACTTC.

This clonotype was picked up a small number of times. V gene TRBV19 combines with J gene TRBJ1-2; maybe TRBD1 (5 bases). Germline V gives CDR1 LNHDA, CDR2 SQIVND (reference sequence). V was trimmed by 4 bases and J by 1 base, leaving 10 bases between them. The CDR3 consists of 14 residues. CDR3 amino acids: CASSTWDFNYGYTF. CDR3 sequence (DNA): TGTGCCAGTAGTACCTGGGACTTTAACTATGGCTACACCTTC.

This clonotype was detected only a few times. The rearrangement joins TRBV6-2 or TRBV6-3 to TRBJ2-5; 12 bases are shared with TRBD2. Germline V gives CDR1 MNHEY, CDR2 SVGEGT. This CDR3 contains 16 residues. The junction had 12 bases not matched to a gene; V was cut back by 7 bases and J by 6 bases. DNA of the CDR3: TGTGCCAGCACCGAGGGTGAGACTAGCGGGGGACAGACCCAGTACTTC. It encodes CASTEGETSGGQTQYF.

This chain links TRBV5-1 with TRBJ2-7, with TRBD1 matching 8 bases. J gave up 3 bases and V 0 bases, and 5 bases lay outside the gene matches. The CDR3 runs to 15 residues. The germline gives CDR1 SGHRS, CDR2 YFSETQ. CDR3 sequence reads: CASSLVPGQDYEQYF. In nucleotides, the CDR3 is TGCGCCAGCAGCTTGGTTCCGGGACAGGACTACGAGCAGTACTTC.

This clonotype has more than one count but fewer than ten. This sequence joins TRBV5-6 and TRBJ2-2, with D possibly being TRBD2 (5 bases). V lost 2 bases, J lost 2 bases, and 13 bases lay in between. CDR1 is SGHDT, CDR2 YYEEEE, per germline. This CDR3 comprises 16 residues. The CDR3 DNA sequence: TGTGCCAGCAGCTTTGCGGGCCTGAGCAACACCGGGGAGCTGTTTTTT. Protein sequence: CASSFAGLSNTGELFF.

This clonotype has only a few counts. The chain joins TRBV20-1 to TRBJ1-5; the D gene is possibly TRBD1 (6 bases). The V and J ends lost 5 bases and 0 bases respectively, with 14 bases between them. The CDR3 length is 15 residues. The germline gives CDR1 DFQATT, CDR2 SNEGSKA (reference sequence). In nucleotides, the CDR3 is TGCAGTGCTGGGAAGGGGGTCAGTAGCAATCAGCCCCAGCATTTT. As protein: CSAGKGVSSNQPQHF.

This chain links TRBV6-5 with TRBJ2-3; tentatively, D is TRBD2 (5 bases). This CDR3 spans 15 amino acids. In germline, CDR1 is MNHEY, CDR2 SVGAGI. Deletions cut 6 bases from V and 1 base from J, with 14 bases between. In nucleotides, the CDR3 is TGTGCCAGCAGCGAGCTAGGGAGAGGCACAGATACGCAGTATTTT. Amino acids: CASSELGRGTDTQYF.

V usage is TRBV12-3 or TRBV12-4 and J usage is TRBJ2-7; no clear D gene. This CDR3 comprises 12 residues. The V and J ends lost 5 bases and 11 bases respectively, with 16 bases between them. CDR3 in amino acids: CASSRGPDLEYF. In nucleotides, the CDR3 is TGTGCCAGCAGTCGAGGCCCGGATCTCGAGTACTTC.

This clonotype was observed a handful of times. The CDR3 is CASSQEGLRQNGYTF. The CDR3, as DNA: TGTGCCAGCAGCCAAGAGGGACTCAGACAGAATGGCTACACCTTC. V usage is TRBV3-1 and J usage is TRBJ1-2; D is perhaps TRBD1 (5 bases). Per the germline V gene, CDR1 is LGHDT and CDR2 is YNNKEL (reference sequence). This CDR3 has 15 residues. V lost 0 bases and J lost 6, with 14 bases in between.

This chain uses TRBV29-1 with TRBJ2-7, with D unresolved. V lost 3 bases to trimming and J lost 3 bases, with 12 bases between them. The CDR3 consists of 13 residues. Germline loops: CDR1 SQVTM, CDR2 ANQGSEA. The CDR3 DNA is TGCAGCGTTGATGTGGGCACGGACTACGAGCAGTACTTC. Translated, it gives CSVDVGTDYEQYF.

A few counts support this clonotype. The chain uses TRBV5-1 and TRBJ1-2; 7 nucleotides line up with TRBD1. CDR3 length: 14 amino acids. Germline assignment: CDR1 SGHRS and CDR2 YFSETQ. Trimming removed 2 bases from V and 4 bases from J; junction bases left unmatched: 5. For the CDR3, the DNA is TGCGCCAGCAGCTTAACGGGACAGTCCTATGGCTACACCTTC. Amino acids: CASSLTGQSYGYTF.

This clonotype was seen a few times. The chain couples TRBV18 to TRBJ1-1, with D possibly TRBD1 on 5 matching bases. The germline V and J ends were trimmed by 3 bases and 1 base, with 15 bases remaining between them. This CDR3 is built from 16 residues. Germline V gene data show CDR1 as KGHSH and CDR2 as LQKENI. The CDR3 region is CASSPQGVGKNTEAFF. CDR3 in DNA: TGTGCCAGCTCACCGCAGGGAGTGGGGAAGAACACTGAAGCTTTCTTT.

This chain uses TRBV19 with TRBJ2-3, with 8 bases aligning to TRBD2. This CDR3 has 20 amino acids. With V trimmed by 3 bases and J by 0 bases, 17 bases remained unmatched. Germline V gene data show CDR1 as LNHDA and CDR2 as SQIVND (reference sequence). The CDR3 is CASSMGVVAGRTSSTDTQYF. The CDR3 DNA is TGTGCCAGTAGTATGGGGGTCGTAGCGGGGAGGACTTCTAGCACAGATACGCAGTATTTT.

This clonotype has just a few counts. This chain connects TRBV4-1 to TRBJ2-7, with a tentative D call TRBD2 (6 bases). This CDR3 contains 17 residues. The V gene lost 3 bases and the J gene lost 3 bases, with 21 bases spanning the gap. CDR1 and CDR2 (germline): MGHRA, YSYEKL. The CDR3 region is CASSQAWGEVSFYEQYF. In nucleotides, the CDR3 is TGCGCCAGCAGCCAGGCCTGGGGGGAGGTCAGCTTCTACGAGCAGTACTTC.

There are a few counts of this clonotype. V is TRBV6-5 and J is TRBJ2-7; TRBD1 agrees at 8 bases. J lost 2 bases, V lost 9 bases, and 6 bases had no gene match. Germline V gene data show CDR1 as MNHEY and CDR2 as SVGAGI. This CDR3 is 13 amino acids long. This CDR3 is CASGGTGAYEQYF. CDR3 DNA: TGTGCCAGTGGAGGGACAGGAGCCTACGAGCAGTACTTC.

The gene calls are TRBV13 and TRBJ1-1; the D is unclear. CDR1 and CDR2 (germline): PRHDT, FYEKMQ (reference sequence). V lost 5 bases and J lost 2, with 15 bases in between. This CDR3 is 15 amino acids long. The CDR3 DNA reads TGTGCCAGCAGCCTCGCGGGCTGGGGTAACACTGAAGCTTTCTTT. Amino acids: CASSLAGWGNTEAFF.

This clonotype has a handful of counts. The V call is TRBV19, the J call TRBJ1-2, with TRBD1 matching 8 bases. The CDR3 contains 14 residues. Germline assignment: CDR1 LNHDA and CDR2 SQIVND (reference sequence). V lost 7 bases, J lost 5 bases, and 9 bases stayed unmatched. DNA for the CDR3: TGTGCCAGTACTCACAGGGGGGAAGCTTATGGCTACACCTTC. Translated: CASTHRGEAYGYTF. The entire variable domain, with the rest obtained from reference TRBV19 and TRBJ1-2, is as follows: DGGITQSPKYLFRKEGQNVTLSCEQNLNHDAMYWYRQDPGQGLRLIYYSQIVNDFQKGDIAEGYSVSREKKESFPLTVTSAQKNPTAFYLCASTHRGEAYGYTFGSGTRLTVV.

The chain combines TRBV6-5 with TRBJ2-1, with TRBD1 as a possible D gene (6 bases). Trimming cost V 2 bases and J 7 bases, with 12 bases left between them. Germline V gene data show CDR1 as MNHEY and CDR2 as SVGAGI. The CDR3 totals 14 residues. CDR3 coding DNA: TGTGCCAGCAGTTACCTGCAGGGGATTAATGAGCAGTTCTTC. Protein product: CASSYLQGINEQFF.

There are a few counts of this clonotype. The chain carries TRBV20-1 and TRBJ1-1; D is uncertain. Germline-derived CDR1 and CDR2 are DFQATT and SNEGSKA (reference sequence). Trimming cost V 5 bases and J 4 bases, with 17 bases left between them. CDR3 length equals 14 residues. The chain's CDR3 is CSAFSQERLTEAFF. CDR3 DNA: TGCAGTGCTTTTAGCCAGGAAAGGCTCACTGAAGCTTTCTTT.

This clonotype was seen ten or more times. V is TRBV24-1 and J is TRBJ2-1, with a tentative D call TRBD2 (5 bases). Germline V CDR1 and CDR2: KGHDR, SFDVKD. V lost 7 bases and J lost 4, with 19 bases in between. This CDR3 contains 16 residues. This CDR3 is CATSRGGLAPYNEQFF. CDR3 DNA: TGTGCCACCAGCAGAGGTGGCCTAGCCCCATACAATGAGCAGTTCTTC.